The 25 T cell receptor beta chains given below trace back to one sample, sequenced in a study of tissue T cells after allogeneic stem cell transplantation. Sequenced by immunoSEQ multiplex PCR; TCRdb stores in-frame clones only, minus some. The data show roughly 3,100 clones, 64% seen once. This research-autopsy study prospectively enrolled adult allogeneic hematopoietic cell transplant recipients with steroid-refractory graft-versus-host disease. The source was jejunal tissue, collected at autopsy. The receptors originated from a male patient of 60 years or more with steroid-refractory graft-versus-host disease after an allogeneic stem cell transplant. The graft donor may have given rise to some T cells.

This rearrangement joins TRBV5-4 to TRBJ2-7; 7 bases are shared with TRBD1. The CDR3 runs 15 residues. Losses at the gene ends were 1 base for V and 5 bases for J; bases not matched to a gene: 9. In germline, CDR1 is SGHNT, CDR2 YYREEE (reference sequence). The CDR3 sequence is CASSLTLAQGNEQYF. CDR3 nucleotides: TGTGCCAGCAGCTTGACCCTAGCACAGGGGAACGAGCAGTACTTC.

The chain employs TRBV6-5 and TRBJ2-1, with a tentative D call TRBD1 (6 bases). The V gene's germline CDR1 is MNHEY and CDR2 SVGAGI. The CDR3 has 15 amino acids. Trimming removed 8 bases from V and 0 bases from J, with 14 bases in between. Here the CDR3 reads CASRPGQPSYNEQFF. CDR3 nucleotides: TGTGCCAGCCGACCGGGACAACCCTCCTACAATGAGCAGTTCTTC.

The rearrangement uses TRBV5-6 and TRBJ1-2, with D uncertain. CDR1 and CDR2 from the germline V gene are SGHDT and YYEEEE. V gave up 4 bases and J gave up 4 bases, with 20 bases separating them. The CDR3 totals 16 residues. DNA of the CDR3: TGTGCCAGCAGCCAAGTCCATAAGGCCCTGGCCTATGGCTACACCTTC. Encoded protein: CASSQVHKALAYGYTF.

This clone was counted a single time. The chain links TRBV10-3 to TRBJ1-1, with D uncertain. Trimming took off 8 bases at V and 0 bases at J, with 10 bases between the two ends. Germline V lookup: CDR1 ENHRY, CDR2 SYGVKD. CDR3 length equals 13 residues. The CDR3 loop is CAIRETVNTEAFF. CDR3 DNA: TGTGCCATCCGAGAGACGGTGAACACTGAAGCTTTCTTT.

The CDR3 region is CASSWGQSTYNEQFF. The CDR3 nucleotides read TGTGCCAGCAGCTGGGGACAGTCCACCTACAATGAGCAGTTCTTC. The rearrangement uses TRBV5-6 and TRBJ2-1; TRBD1 agrees at 7 bases. V was pared by 3 bases and J by 2 bases, with 5 bases of the junction left unmatched. The CDR3 runs 15 residues. Germline loops: CDR1 SGHDT, CDR2 YYEEEE.

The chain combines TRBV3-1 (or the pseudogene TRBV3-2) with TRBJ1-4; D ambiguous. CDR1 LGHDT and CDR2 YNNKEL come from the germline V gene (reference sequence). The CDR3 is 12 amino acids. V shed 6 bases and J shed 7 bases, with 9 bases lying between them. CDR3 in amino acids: CASSFPGEKLFF. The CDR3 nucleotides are TGTGCCAGCAGTTTTCCGGGTGAAAAACTGTTTTTT.

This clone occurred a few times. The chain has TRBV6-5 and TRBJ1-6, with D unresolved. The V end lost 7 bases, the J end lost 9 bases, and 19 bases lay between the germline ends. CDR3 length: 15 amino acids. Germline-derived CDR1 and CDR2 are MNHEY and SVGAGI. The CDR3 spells CASNPSRGRSSPLHF. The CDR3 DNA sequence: TGTGCCAGCAACCCTAGTCGGGGAAGGAGTTCACCCCTCCACTTT.

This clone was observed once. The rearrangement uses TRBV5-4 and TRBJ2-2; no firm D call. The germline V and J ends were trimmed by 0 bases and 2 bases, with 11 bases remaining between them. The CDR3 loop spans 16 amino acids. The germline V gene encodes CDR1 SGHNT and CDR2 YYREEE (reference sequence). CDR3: CASSLAGQPNTGELFF. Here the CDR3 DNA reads TGTGCCAGCAGCTTGGCCGGTCAGCCTAACACCGGGGAGCTGTTTTTT.

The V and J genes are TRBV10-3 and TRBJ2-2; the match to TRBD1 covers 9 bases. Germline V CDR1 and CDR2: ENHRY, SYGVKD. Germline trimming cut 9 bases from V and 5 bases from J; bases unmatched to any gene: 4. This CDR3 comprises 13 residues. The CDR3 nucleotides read TGTGCCATTCAGGGACAGGGAACCGGGGAGCTGTTTTTT. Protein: CAIQGQGTGELFF.

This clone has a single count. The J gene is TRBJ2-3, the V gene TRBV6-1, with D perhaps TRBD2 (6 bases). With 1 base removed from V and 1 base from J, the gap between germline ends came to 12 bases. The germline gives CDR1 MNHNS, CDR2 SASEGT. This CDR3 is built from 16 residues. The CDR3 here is CASSEVGGARTDTQYF. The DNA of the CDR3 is TGTGCCAGCAGTGAAGTTGGCGGGGCCCGCACAGATACGCAGTATTTT.

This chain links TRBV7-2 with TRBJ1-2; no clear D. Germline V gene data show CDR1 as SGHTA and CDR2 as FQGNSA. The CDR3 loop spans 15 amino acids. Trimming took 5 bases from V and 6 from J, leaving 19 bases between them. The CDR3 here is CASSVTRDNGHGYTF. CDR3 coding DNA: TGTGCCAGCAGCGTAACCCGAGACAATGGCCATGGCTACACCTTC.

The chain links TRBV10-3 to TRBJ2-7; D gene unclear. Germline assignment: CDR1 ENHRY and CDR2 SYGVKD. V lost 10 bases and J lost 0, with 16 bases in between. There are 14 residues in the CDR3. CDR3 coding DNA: TGTGCCACCAAGGATCCGGGCCTCTCCTACGAGCAGTACTTC. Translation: CATKDPGLSYEQYF.

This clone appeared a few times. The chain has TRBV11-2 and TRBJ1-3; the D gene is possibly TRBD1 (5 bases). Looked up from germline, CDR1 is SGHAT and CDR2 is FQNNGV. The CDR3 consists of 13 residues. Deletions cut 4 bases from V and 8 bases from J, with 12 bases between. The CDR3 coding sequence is TGTGCCAGCAGCTCCGGGGCTAAGGACACCATATATTTT. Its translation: CASSSGAKDTIYF. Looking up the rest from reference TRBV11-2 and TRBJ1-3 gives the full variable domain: EAGVAQSPRYKIIEKRQSVAFWCNPISGHATLYWYQQILGQGPKLLIQFQNNGVVDDSQLPKDRFSAERLKGVDSTLKIQPAKLEDSAVYLCASSSGAKDTIYFGEGSWLTVV.

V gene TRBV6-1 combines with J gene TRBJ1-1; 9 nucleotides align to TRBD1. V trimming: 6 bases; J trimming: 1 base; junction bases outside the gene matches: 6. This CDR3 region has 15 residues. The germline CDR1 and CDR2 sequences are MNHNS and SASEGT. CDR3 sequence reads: CASRQQGARNTEAFF. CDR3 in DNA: TGTGCCAGCAGGCAACAGGGGGCTAGGAACACTGAAGCTTTCTTT.

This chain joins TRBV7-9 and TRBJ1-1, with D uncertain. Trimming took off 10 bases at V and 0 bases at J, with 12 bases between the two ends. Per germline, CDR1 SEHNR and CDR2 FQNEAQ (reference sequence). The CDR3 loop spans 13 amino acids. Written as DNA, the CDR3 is TGTGCCACTCGGTCGGGGATGAACACTGAAGCTTTCTTT. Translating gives CATRSGMNTEAFF.

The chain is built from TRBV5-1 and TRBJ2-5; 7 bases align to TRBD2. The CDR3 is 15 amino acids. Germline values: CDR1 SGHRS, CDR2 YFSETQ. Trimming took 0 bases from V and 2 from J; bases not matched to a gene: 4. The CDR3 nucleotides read TGCGCCAGCAGCTTGGTTCCGGGGGGACAAGAGACCCAGTACTTC. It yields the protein CASSLVPGGQETQYF.

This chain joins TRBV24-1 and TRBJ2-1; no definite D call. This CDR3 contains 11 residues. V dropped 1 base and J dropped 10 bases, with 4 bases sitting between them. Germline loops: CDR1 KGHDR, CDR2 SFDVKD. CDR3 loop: CATSDFGEQFF. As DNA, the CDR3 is TGTGCCACCAGTGATTTTGGGGAGCAGTTCTTC.

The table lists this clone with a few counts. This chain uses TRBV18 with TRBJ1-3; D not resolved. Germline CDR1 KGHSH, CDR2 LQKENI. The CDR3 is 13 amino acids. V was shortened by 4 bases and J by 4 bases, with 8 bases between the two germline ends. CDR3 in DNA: TGTGCCAGCTCACGACTATCCGGAAACACCATATATTTT. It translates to CASSRLSGNTIYF.

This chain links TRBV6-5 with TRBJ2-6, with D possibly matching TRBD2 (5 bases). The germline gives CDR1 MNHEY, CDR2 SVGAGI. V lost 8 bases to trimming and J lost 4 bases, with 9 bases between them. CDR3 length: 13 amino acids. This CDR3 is CASLREGANVLTF. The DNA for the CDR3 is TGTGCCAGCCTGAGGGAGGGGGCCAACGTCCTGACTTTC.

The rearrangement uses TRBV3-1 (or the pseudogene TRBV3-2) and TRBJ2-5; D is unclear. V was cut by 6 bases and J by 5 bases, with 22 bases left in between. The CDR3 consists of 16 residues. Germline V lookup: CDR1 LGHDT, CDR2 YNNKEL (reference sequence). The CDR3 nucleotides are TGTGCCAGCAGACTTACCGCGGCCCCGGTAGGGGAGACCCAGTACTTC. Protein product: CASRLTAAPVGETQYF.

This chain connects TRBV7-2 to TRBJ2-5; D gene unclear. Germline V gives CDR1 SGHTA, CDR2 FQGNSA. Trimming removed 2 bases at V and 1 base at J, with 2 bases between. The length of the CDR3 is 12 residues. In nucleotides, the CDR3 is TGTGCCAGCAGCTTAACCCAAGAGACCCAGTACTTC. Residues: CASSLTQETQYF.

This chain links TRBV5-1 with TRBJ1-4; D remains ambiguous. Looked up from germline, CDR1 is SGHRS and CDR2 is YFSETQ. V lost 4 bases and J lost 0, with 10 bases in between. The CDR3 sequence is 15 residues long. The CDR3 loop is CASSRGDSTNEKLFF. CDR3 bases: TGCGCCAGCAGCCGGGGAGACTCAACTAATGAAAAACTGTTTTTT.

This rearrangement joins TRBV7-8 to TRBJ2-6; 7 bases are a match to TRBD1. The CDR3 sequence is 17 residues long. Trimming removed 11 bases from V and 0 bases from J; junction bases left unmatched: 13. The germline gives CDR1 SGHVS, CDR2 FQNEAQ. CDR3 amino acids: CACLPGTEISGANVLTF. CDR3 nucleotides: TGTGCCTGCCTCCCCGGGACAGAGATCTCTGGGGCCAACGTCCTGACTTTC.

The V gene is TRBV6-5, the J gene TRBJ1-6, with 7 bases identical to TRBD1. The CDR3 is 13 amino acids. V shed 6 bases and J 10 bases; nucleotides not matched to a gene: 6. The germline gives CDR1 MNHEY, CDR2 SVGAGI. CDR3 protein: CASRYDRVSPLHF. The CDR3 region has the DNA TGTGCCAGCAGATATGACAGGGTCTCACCCCTCCACTTT.

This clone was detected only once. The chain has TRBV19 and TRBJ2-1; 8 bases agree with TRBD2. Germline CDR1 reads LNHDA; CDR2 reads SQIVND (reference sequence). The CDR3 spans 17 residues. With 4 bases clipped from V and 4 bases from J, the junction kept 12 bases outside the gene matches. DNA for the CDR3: TGTGCCAGTAGTAACCTCCTTAAGGGACTAGGATACAATGAGCAGTTCTTC. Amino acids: CASSNLLKGLGYNEQFF.